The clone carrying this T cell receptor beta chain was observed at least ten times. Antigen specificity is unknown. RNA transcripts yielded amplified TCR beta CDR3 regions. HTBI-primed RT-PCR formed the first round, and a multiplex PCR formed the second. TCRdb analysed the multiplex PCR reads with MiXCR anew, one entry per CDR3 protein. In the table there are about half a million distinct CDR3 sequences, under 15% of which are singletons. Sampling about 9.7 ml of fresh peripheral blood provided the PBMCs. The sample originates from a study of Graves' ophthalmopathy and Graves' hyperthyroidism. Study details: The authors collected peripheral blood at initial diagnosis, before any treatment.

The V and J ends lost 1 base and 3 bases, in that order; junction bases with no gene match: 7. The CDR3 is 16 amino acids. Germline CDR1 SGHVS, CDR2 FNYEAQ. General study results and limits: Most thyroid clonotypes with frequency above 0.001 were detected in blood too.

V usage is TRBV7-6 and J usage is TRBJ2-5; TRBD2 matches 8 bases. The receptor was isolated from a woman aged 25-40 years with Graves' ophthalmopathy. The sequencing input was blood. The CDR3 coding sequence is TGTGCCAGCAGCTTAGTTACCGGGGGGGCCGAAGAGACCCAGTACTTC. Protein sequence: CASSLVTGGAEETQYF. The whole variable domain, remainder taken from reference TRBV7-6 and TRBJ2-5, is GAGVSQSPRYKVTKRGQDVALRCDPISGHVSLYWYRQALGQGPEFLTYFNYEAQQDKSGLPNDRFSAERPEGSISTLTIQRTEQRDSAMYRCASSLVTGGAEETQYFGPGTRLLVL.